These T cell receptor beta chains were read from a single sample in a study of blood T cell repertoires in COVID-19. Repertoires were generated with immunoSEQ multiplex PCR, while TCRdb's copy carries only in-frame clones and drops some. The data contain 150,000 to 190,000 clones, roughly 88% of them singletons. Sequenced: peripheral blood. The receptors derive from a woman between 50 and 59 years old with acute or convalescent COVID-19. Both conserved end residues are part of each CDR3. A D gene is named only where the DNA matches it firmly. Clone size is not always given. Where it is, it says once, few, many or a class for expanded clones.

-	TRBV7-2	TRBJ2-1	TRBD2	TGTGCCAGCAGCTTAGATAGCGGGAGGGCGTATGAGCAGTTCTTC	CASSLDSGRAYEQFF
-	TRBV4-3	TRBJ1-2	-	TGCGCCAGCAGCCCGGGACGGGGGGGATATGGCTACACCTTC	CASSPGRGGYGYTF
-	TRBV6-2/TRBV6-3	TRBJ2-2	TRBD1	TGTGCCAGCAGTTATTTACCGGGACAGGGGAGCCACACCGGGGAGCTGTTTTTT	CASSYLPGQGSHTGELFF
-	TRBV4-3	TRBJ2-2	-	TGCGCCAGCAGCCAAGAAAAGCAGGCCCCCTTCAACACCGGGGAGCTGTTTTTT	CASSQEKQAPFNTGELFF
-	TRBV10-3	TRBJ1-2	TRBD1	TGTGCCATCAGTGAGTCCGAGACAGGGCCCTATGGCTACACCTTC	CAISESETGPYGYTF
-	TRBV2	TRBJ1-4	TRBD1	TGTGCCAGCAGTGCCGACAGGGCTAATGAAAAACTGTTTTTT	CASSADRANEKLFF
-	TRBV27	TRBJ1-2	-	TGTGCCAGCAGTCCGACAGGAACCCTACCTCTTGGCTACACCTTC	CASSPTGTLPLGYTF
-	TRBV6-5	TRBJ2-2	TRBD1	TGTGCCAGCAGTTCCGGACAGGGAACCGGGGAGCTGTTTTTT	CASSSGQGTGELFF
-	TRBV30	TRBJ2-1	TRBD2	TGTGCCTGGACCGTGGGTCTAGCGGGTGGCTATGAGCAGTTCTTC	CAWTVGLAGGYEQFF
-	TRBV28	TRBJ2-1	TRBD2	TGTGCCAGCAGTTTATTCAGCGGGGGCTACAATGAGCAGTTCTTC	CASSLFSGGYNEQFF
-	TRBV18	TRBJ2-5	-	TGTGCCAGCTCGCGAAACAGGGAAGAGACCCAGTACTTC	CASSRNREETQYF
-	TRBV7-8	TRBJ2-2	TRBD1	TGTGCCAGCTGCGGGACAGGGTTCACCGGGGAGCTGTTTTTT	CASCGTGFTGELFF
-	TRBV28	TRBJ1-6	TRBD1	TGTGCCAGCAGTTTATATCCTTCGGACAGGGGGTTCGGTTCACCCCTCCACTTT	CASSLYPSDRGFGSPLHF
-	TRBV27	TRBJ1-2	-	TGTGCCAGCAGTTTATCCCAGGGGTTCTATGGCTACACCTTC	CASSLSQGFYGYTF
few	TRBV7-2	TRBJ2-7	TRBD2	TGTGCCAGCAGCTCCGGAGGGAAGCGGGGCTACGAGCAGTACTTC	CASSSGGKRGYEQYF
many	TRBV7-9	TRBJ2-7	TRBD2	TGTGCCAGCAGCTTCGGGACTAGCGGGAGAGAATTATCCTACGAGCAGTACTTC	CASSFGTSGRELSYEQYF
-	TRBV18	TRBJ2-1	TRBD2	TGTGCCAGCTCACGGACTAGCGGATACAATGAGCAGTTCTTC	CASSRTSGYNEQFF
-	TRBV6-5	TRBJ1-2	TRBD1	TGTGCCAGCAGGCAGACCCGGGACAGAAATGGCTACACCTTC	CASRQTRDRNGYTF
few	TRBV2	TRBJ2-2	-	TGTGCCAGCACACAGGGCTCCGGGGAGCTGTTTTTT	CASTQGSGELFF
-	TRBV5-4	TRBJ1-4	-	TGTGCCAGCAGCGGGGGGGGCCAAACTAATGAAAAACTGTTTTTT	CASSGGGQTNEKLFF
-	TRBV5-5	TRBJ2-7	-	TGTGCCAGCAGCGCCGAACCGGGGGTGGGCGAGCAGTACTTC	CASSAEPGVGEQYF
once	TRBV7-8	TRBJ2-3	-	TGTGCCACCCGGAAGGGGATCACAGATACGCAGTATTTT	CATRKGITDTQYF
-	TRBV5-8	TRBJ1-2	-	TGTGCCAGCAGTTTGACCACGGCTCCTAACGGGGATGGCTACACCTTC	CASSLTTAPNGDGYTF
-	TRBV19	TRBJ2-5	-	TGTGCCAGTACCTCCTCGGGGGTAGAGACCCAGTACTTC	CASTSSGVETQYF
-	TRBV29-1	TRBJ2-3	TRBD2	TGCAGCGTTGTCCCCGCTAGCGGGGGCACAGATACGCAGTATTTT	CSVVPASGGTDTQYF
-	TRBV6-5	TRBJ1-1	TRBD1	TGTGCCAGCAGTCGGTCTACAGGGGTTACTGAAGCTTTCTTT	CASSRSTGVTEAFF
-	TRBV10-3	TRBJ2-7	-	TGTGCCATCAGTGAGTCGAAGTCGGGCGAGCAGTACTTC	CAISESKSGEQYF
-	TRBV2	TRBJ1-5	-	TGTGCCAGCAGAACACAGGGTATTGGGAGCAATCAGCCCCAGCATTTT	CASRTQGIGSNQPQHF
once	TRBV7-2	TRBJ2-7	-	TGTGCCAGCAGCTTAGATCTTCTAGCGAGCTCCTACGAGCAGTACTTC	CASSLDLLASSYEQYF
-	TRBV7-3	TRBJ1-1	-	TGTGCCAGCAGCTGGAGCCCGAACACTGAAGCTTTCTTT	CASSWSPNTEAFF
few	TRBV6-6	TRBJ1-3	-	TGTGCCAGCAGTTACGACGGCGGTAGCACCATATATTTT	CASSYDGGSTIYF
few	TRBV5-1	TRBJ2-7	-	TGCGCCAGCAGCCCCGACGGAGGTACAATCTACGAGCAGTACTTC	CASSPDGGTIYEQYF
few	TRBV5-1	TRBJ1-6	-	TGCGCCAGCAGCTTGGGGGTCGGACAGTTTAATTCACCCCTCCACTTT	CASSLGVGQFNSPLHF
-	TRBV18	TRBJ2-3	-	TGTGCCAGCTCACCTAGCGCTAGCACAGATACGCAGTATTTT	CASSPSASTDTQYF
once	TRBV19	TRBJ2-2	-	TGTGCCAGTAGTTATACGAGGGCCGGGGAGCTGTTTTTT	CASSYTRAGELFF
-	TRBV10-3	TRBJ1-1	-	TGTGCCATCAGTCCCATGGCCACTGAAGCTTTCTTT	CAISPMATEAFF
-	TRBV6-5	TRBJ2-4	TRBD2	TGTGCCAGCAGGATATCAGCGGGGGCCGGGAACATTCAGTACTTC	CASRISAGAGNIQYF
few	TRBV7-9	TRBJ2-3	-	TGTGCCAGCAGCTTAACGGGACTCACAGATACGCAGTATTTT	CASSLTGLTDTQYF
-	TRBV5-4	TRBJ2-7	TRBD1	TGTGCCAGCAGCTTAGGAATGGAGACAGGGGGCCACGAGCAGTACTTC	CASSLGMETGGHEQYF
-	TRBV4-2	TRBJ2-5	TRBD2	TGTGCCAGCAGCCAAGAGCGGGGGGGCCGAGAGACCCAGTACTTC	CASSQERGGRETQYF
once	TRBV4-3	TRBJ1-1	-	TGCGCCAGCAGCCAAGAAACAGGGAACTCTGAAGCTTTCTTT	CASSQETGNSEAFF
-	TRBV6-5	TRBJ1-6	-	TGTGCCAGCAGTTACTCCATACCGGGTCGGAATTCACCCCTCCACTTT	CASSYSIPGRNSPLHF